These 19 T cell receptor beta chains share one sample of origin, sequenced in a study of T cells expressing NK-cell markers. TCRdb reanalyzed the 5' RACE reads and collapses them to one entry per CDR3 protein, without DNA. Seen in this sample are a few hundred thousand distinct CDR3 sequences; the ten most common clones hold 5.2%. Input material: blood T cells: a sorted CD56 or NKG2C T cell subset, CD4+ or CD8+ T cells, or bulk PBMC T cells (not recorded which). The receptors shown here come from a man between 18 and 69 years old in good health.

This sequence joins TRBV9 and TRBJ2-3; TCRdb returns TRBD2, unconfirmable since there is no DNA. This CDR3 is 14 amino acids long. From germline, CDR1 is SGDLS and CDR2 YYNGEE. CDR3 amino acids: CASSPSGRGDTQYF.

This CDR3 reads CASSVGTAENQPQHF. The genes are TRBV19 and TRBJ1-5; the TCRdb call, TRBD1, lacks DNA for checking. CDR1 is LNHDA, CDR2 SQIVND, per germline (reference sequence). This CDR3 spans 15 amino acids.

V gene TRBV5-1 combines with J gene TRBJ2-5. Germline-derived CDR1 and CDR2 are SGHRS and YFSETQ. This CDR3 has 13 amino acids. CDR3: CASRPSSGETQYF.

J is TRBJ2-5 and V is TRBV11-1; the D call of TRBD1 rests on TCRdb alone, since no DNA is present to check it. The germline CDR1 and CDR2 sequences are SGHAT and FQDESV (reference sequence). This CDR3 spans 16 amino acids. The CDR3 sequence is CASSRDGTGRGETQYF.

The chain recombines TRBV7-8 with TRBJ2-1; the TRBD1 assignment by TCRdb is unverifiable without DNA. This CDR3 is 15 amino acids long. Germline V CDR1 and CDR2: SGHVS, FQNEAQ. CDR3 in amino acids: CASSFEARGYNEQFF.

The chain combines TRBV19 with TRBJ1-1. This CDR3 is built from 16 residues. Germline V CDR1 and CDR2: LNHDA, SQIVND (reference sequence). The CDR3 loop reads CASSIGRWVVNTEAFF.

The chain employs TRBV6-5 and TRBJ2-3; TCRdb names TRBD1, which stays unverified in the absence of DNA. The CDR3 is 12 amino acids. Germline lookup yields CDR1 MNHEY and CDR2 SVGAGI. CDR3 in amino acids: CASRGTTDTQYF.

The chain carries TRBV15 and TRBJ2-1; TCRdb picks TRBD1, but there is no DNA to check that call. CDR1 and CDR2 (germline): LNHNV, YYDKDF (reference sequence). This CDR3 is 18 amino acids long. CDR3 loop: CATSSDRDYKSSYNEQFF.

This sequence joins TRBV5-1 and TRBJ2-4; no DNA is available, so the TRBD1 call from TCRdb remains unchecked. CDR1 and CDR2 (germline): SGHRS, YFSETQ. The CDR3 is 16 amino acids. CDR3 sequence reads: CASSLGFSGGEHIQYF.

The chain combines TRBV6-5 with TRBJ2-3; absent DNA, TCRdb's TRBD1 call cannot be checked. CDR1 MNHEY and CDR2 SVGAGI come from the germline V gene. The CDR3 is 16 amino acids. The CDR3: CASSYSSWRGPDTQYF.

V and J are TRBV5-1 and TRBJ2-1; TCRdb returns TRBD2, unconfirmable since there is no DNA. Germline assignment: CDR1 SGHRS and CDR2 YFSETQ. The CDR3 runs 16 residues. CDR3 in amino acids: CASSLMRAQSYNEQFF. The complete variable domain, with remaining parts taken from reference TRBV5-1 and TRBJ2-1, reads KAGVTQTPRYLIKTRGQQVTLSCSPISGHRSVSWYQQTPGQGLQFLFEYFSETQRNKGNFPGRFSGRQFSNSRSEMNVSTLELGDSALYLCASSLMRAQSYNEQFFGPGTRLTVL.

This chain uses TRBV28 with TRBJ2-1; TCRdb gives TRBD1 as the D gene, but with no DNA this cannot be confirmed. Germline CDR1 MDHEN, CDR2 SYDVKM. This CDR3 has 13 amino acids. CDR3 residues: CASSMSPVNEQFF.

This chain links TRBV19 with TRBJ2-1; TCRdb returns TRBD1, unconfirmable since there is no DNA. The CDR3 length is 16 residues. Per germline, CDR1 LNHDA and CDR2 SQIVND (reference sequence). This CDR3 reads CASRYRESVSYNEQFF.

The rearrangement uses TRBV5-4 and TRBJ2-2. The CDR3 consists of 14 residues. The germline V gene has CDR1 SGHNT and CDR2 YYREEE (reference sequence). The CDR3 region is CASSSGPTTGELFF. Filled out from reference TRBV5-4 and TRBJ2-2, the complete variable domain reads ETGVTQSPTHLIKTRGQQVTLRCSSQSGHNTVSWYQQALGQGPQFIFQYYREEENGRGNFPPRFSGLQFPNYSSELNVNALELDDSALYLCASSSGPTTGELFFGEGSRLTVL.

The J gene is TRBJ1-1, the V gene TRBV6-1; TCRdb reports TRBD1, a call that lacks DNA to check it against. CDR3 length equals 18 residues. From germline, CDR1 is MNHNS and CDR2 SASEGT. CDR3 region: CASSGLGTGGFGYTEAFF.

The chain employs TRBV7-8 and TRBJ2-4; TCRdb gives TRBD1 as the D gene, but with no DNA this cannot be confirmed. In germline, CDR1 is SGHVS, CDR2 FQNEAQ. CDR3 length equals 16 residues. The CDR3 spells CASSLAGTGGQNIQYF.

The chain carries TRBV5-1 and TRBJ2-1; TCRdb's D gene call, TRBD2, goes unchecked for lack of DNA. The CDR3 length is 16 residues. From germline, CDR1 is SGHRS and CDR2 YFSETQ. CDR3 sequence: CASSFTSGATTNEQFF.

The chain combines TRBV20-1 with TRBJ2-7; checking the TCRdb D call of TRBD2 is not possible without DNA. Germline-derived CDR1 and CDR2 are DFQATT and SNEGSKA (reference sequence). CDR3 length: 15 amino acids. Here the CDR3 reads CSARSRTSSLYEQYF.

The CDR3: CSARDRGGPTDTQYF. The chain uses TRBV20-1 and TRBJ2-3; TCRdb's D gene call, TRBD1, goes unchecked for lack of DNA. Per germline, CDR1 DFQATT and CDR2 SNEGSKA (reference sequence). The CDR3 contains 15 residues.